The clone carrying this T cell receptor beta chain was detected only a few times. V shed 4 bases and J 1 base; nucleotides not matched to a gene: 10. CDR3 length equals 17 residues. The germline V gene has CDR1 KGHSH and CDR2 LQKENI. The data were taken from a study of blood T cell repertoires in COVID-19. Study summary: Sources were T cells, B-cell-depleted T cells, or PBMCs; the material itself was cDNA or gDNA.

Authors' methods: Amplifying reference gene primers gave estimates of nucleated cell counts. Profiled with immunoSEQ multiplex PCR; TCRdb holds only in-frame clones, not every one. The V and J calls and clone size are taken from that table; D and trimming were inferred from the DNA. The repertoire holds more than 200,000 clones, with about 87% as singletons. The material sequenced was peripheral blood. This chain uses TRBV18 with TRBJ1-3, with 7 nucleotides matching TRBD1. The receptor's source is a woman aged 30 to 39 with COVID-19, enrolled during active disease. CDR3 amino acids: CASSQNTGADSGNTIYF. CDR3 DNA sequence: TGTGCCAGCTCACAAAACACAGGGGCTGATTCTGGAAACACCATATATTTT.